These T cell receptor beta chains were read from a single sample in a study of siplizumab effects on memory and regulatory T cells. Method: immunoSEQ multiplex PCR; TCRdb's copy keeps in-frame clones and lacks some. Of over 100,000 clones in the sample, 80% to 95% are singletons; the top ten hold about 1.1%. The material sequenced was CD4+ T cells sorted from blood. The receptors come from a human donor in good health. CDR3s include the opening cysteine and the closing phenylalanine or tryptophan. A D gene is named only where the DNA matches it firmly. Some rows have no size entry. The others give once, few or many, or a class for an expanded clone.

size: NA; D: NA; length: 15; V: TRBV2; J: TRBJ1-2; CDR3: CASSEALGRTYGYTF; DNA: TGTGCCAGCAGTGAAGCGCTTGGAAGGACCTATGGCTACACCTTC
size: NA; D: NA; length: 16; V: TRBV28; J: TRBJ2-7; CDR3: CASSLSLGGSSYEQYF; DNA: TGTGCCAGCAGTTTAAGTCTTGGGGGGAGCTCCTACGAGCAGTACTTC
size: NA; D: NA; length: 12; V: TRBV9; J: TRBJ1-2; CDR3: CASSVDLRGYTF; DNA: TGTGCCAGCAGCGTAGATCTGCGTGGCTACACCTTC
size: NA; D: NA; length: 14; V: TRBV7-9; J: TRBJ2-2; CDR3: CASSSGINTGELFF; DNA: TGTGCCAGCAGCTCCGGGATAAACACCGGGGAGCTGTTTTTT
size: NA; D: TRBD2; length: 16; V: TRBV5-1; J: TRBJ2-2; CDR3: CASRRMLAGGTGELFF; DNA: TGCGCCAGCAGACGGATGCTAGCGGGAGGAACCGGGGAGCTGTTTTTT
size: NA; D: NA; length: 12; V: TRBV2; J: TRBJ2-5; CDR3: CASIDRAETQYF; DNA: TGTGCCAGCATAGACCGCGCGGAGACCCAGTACTTC
size: NA; D: TRBD1; length: 13; V: TRBV2; J: TRBJ2-3; CDR3: CASSGGQGVTQYF; DNA: TGTGCCAGCAGTGGTGGACAGGGAGTTACGCAGTATTTT
size: NA; D: NA; length: 14; V: TRBV27; J: TRBJ1-2; CDR3: CASSPRGREVGYTF; DNA: TGTGCCAGCAGTCCCCGGGGCAGGGAGGTTGGCTACACCTTC
size: NA; D: TRBD1; length: 15; V: TRBV27; J: TRBJ2-5; CDR3: CASGGTGTKIETQYF; DNA: TGTGCCAGTGGGGGGACAGGGACGAAAATTGAGACCCAGTACTTC
size: NA; D: NA; length: 14; V: TRBV2; J: TRBJ1-1; CDR3: CASSIQGGYTEAFF; DNA: TGTGCCAGCAGTATACAGGGCGGTTACACTGAAGCTTTCTTT
size: NA; D: NA; length: 13; V: TRBV5-4; J: TRBJ2-3; CDR3: CASSLGGTDTQYF; DNA: TGTGCCAGCAGCTTGGGGGGTACAGATACGCAGTATTTT
size: NA; D: TRBD1; length: 16; V: TRBV14; J: TRBJ2-1; CDR3: CASSQDQGAFYNEQFF; DNA: TGTGCCAGCAGCCAAGATCAGGGGGCGTTCTACAATGAGCAGTTCTTC
size: NA; D: TRBD2; length: 15; V: TRBV28; J: TRBJ2-2; CDR3: CASSLLAGVSGELFF; DNA: TGTGCCAGCAGTTTACTAGCGGGAGTCTCCGGGGAGCTGTTTTTT
size: NA; D: NA; length: 14; V: TRBV9; J: TRBJ1-1; CDR3: CASSVVPGGTEAFF; DNA: TGTGCCAGCAGCGTAGTCCCGGGGGGGACTGAAGCTTTCTTT
size: NA; D: NA; length: 14; V: TRBV7-7; J: TRBJ2-2; CDR3: CASSPDRRAGELFF; DNA: TGTGCCAGCAGCCCGGACAGAAGGGCCGGGGAGCTGTTTTTT
size: few; D: NA; length: 13; V: TRBV28; J: TRBJ1-4; CDR3: CASSFAGGEKLFF; DNA: TGTGCCAGCAGTTTTGCAGGAGGTGAAAAACTGTTTTTT
size: NA; D: NA; length: 16; V: TRBV28; J: TRBJ2-5; CDR3: CASSSRQGRAQETQYF; DNA: TGTGCCAGCAGTTCAAGGCAGGGACGGGCACAAGAGACCCAGTACTTC
size: once; D: NA; length: 15; V: TRBV7-9; J: TRBJ1-4; CDR3: CASSLDTGPNEKLFF; DNA: TGTGCCAGCAGCTTAGATACGGGACCAAATGAAAAACTGTTTTTT
size: NA; D: TRBD1; length: 17; V: TRBV15; J: TRBJ2-1; CDR3: CATSGNQGARRLNEQFF; DNA: TGTGCCACCAGCGGGAATCAGGGGGCGCGTCGGCTCAATGAGCAGTTCTTC
size: NA; D: NA; length: 15; V: TRBV27; J: TRBJ1-6; CDR3: CASSFIGGYNSPLHF; DNA: TGTGCCAGCAGTTTTATTGGGGGCTATAATTCACCCCTCCACTTT
size: NA; D: TRBD2; length: 17; V: TRBV9; J: TRBJ2-1; CDR3: CASSVDGTSGRRGEQFF; DNA: TGTGCCAGCAGCGTAGATGGGACTAGCGGGAGGAGGGGTGAGCAGTTCTTC
size: NA; D: TRBD1; length: 14; V: TRBV19; J: TRBJ1-1; CDR3: CASTLDRVGTEAFF; DNA: TGTGCCAGTACCCTAGACAGGGTGGGCACTGAAGCTTTCTTT
size: NA; D: TRBD1; length: 15; V: TRBV5-1; J: TRBJ1-1; CDR3: CASSLGGDRVAIGFF; DNA: TGCGCCAGCAGCCTTGGTGGGGACAGAGTGGCGATTGGTTTCTTT
size: few; D: NA; length: 15; V: TRBV2; J: TRBJ1-4; CDR3: CASRQEGATNEKLFF; DNA: TGTGCCAGCAGGCAAGAGGGTGCAACTAATGAAAAACTGTTTTTT
size: NA; D: NA; length: 16; V: TRBV4-2; J: TRBJ1-1; CDR3: CASSQEGRGRNTEAFF; DNA: TGTGCCAGCAGCCAAGAGGGCAGGGGACGGAACACTGAAGCTTTCTTT
size: NA; D: NA; length: 17; V: TRBV7-3; J: TRBJ2-1; CDR3: CASSLTATRKGPNEQFF; DNA: TGTGCCAGCAGCTTAACTGCGACTAGAAAAGGGCCCAATGAGCAGTTCTTC
size: NA; D: TRBD2; length: 14; V: TRBV5-1; J: TRBJ2-5; CDR3: CASNAGGETETQYF; DNA: TGCGCCAGCAACGCCGGGGGGGAAACTGAGACCCAGTACTTC
size: NA; D: TRBD2; length: 15; V: TRBV30; J: TRBJ2-2; CDR3: CAGGGLAGVTGELFF; DNA: TGTGCTGGGGGCGGACTAGCGGGAGTCACCGGGGAGCTGTTTTTT
size: NA; D: TRBD2; length: 15; V: TRBV7-8; J: TRBJ2-7; CDR3: CASSSSPLLADEQYF; DNA: TGTGCCAGCAGCTCAAGTCCCCTTCTAGCGGACGAGCAGTACTTC
size: NA; D: NA; length: 13; V: TRBV6-5; J: TRBJ1-2; CDR3: CASSKTPGWGYTF; DNA: TGTGCCAGCAGTAAAACCCCAGGGTGGGGCTACACCTTC
size: NA; D: TRBD1; length: 14; V: TRBV7-3; J: TRBJ2-1; CDR3: CASSQQGFGNEQFF; DNA: TGTGCCAGCAGCCAACAGGGGTTCGGGAATGAGCAGTTCTTC
size: few; D: NA; length: 12; V: TRBV10-3; J: TRBJ1-5; CDR3: CAISDANQPQHF; DNA: TGTGCCATCAGTGACGCGAATCAGCCCCAGCATTTT
size: NA; D: TRBD2; length: 14; V: TRBV5-1; J: TRBJ2-7; CDR3: CASSRGEGGTSQYF; DNA: TGCGCCAGCAGCCGAGGGGAGGGCGGGACGTCGCAGTACTTC
size: once; D: TRBD2; length: 21; V: TRBV28; J: TRBJ2-4; CDR3: CASSPLISNGKGLAGQNIQYF; DNA: TGTGCCAGCAGTCCTCTTATAAGTAACGGGAAGGGACTAGCGGGACAAAACATTCAGTACTTC
size: NA; D: NA; length: 11; V: TRBV18; J: TRBJ2-2; CDR3: CASSPVAGLFF; DNA: TGTGCCAGCTCACCGGTCGCCGGGCTGTTTTTT
size: once; D: TRBD2; length: 15; V: TRBV30; J: TRBJ2-7; CDR3: CAWSVRAGPADEQYF; DNA: TGTGCCTGGAGTGTACGAGCGGGGCCCGCCGACGAGCAGTACTTC